These 24 T cell receptor beta chains share one sample of origin, sequenced in a study of blood T cell repertoires in COVID-19. Using immunoSEQ multiplex PCR, the repertoire was profiled, and TCRdb retains in-frame clones only, with some absent. The data hold a few hundred thousand clones, with around 88% observed a single time. Sequencing was carried out using peripheral blood. All receptors derive from an elderly man with acute or convalescent COVID-19.

The chain is built from TRBV9 and TRBJ1-1, with D unclear. With 2 bases removed from V and 1 base from J, the gap between germline ends came to 15 bases. This CDR3 has 16 amino acids. Germline V gives CDR1 SGDLS, CDR2 YYNGEE. CDR3 bases: TGTGCCAGCAGCGTTAGTACTCGGAGCCAGAACACTGAAGCTTTCTTT. Residues: CASSVSTRSQNTEAFF. Filled out from reference TRBV9 and TRBJ1-1, the complete variable domain reads DSGVTQTPKHLITATGQRVTLRCSPRSGDLSVYWYQQSLDQGLQFLIQYYNGEERAKGNILERFSAQQFPDLHSELNLSSLELGDSALYFCASSVSTRSQNTEAFFGQGTRLTVV.

The gene calls are TRBV6-2 or TRBV6-3 and TRBJ2-7; 12 nucleotides match TRBD1. Germline V lookup: CDR1 MNHEY, CDR2 SVGEGT. The length of the CDR3 is 15 residues. The V and J ends lost 5 bases and 6 bases, in that order; junction bases with no gene match: 8. The CDR3 bases are TGTGCCAGCAGTAGATTGGGACAGGGGGCGGGCGAGCAGTACTTC. It translates to CASSRLGQGAGEQYF.

This clone appeared a few times. The CDR3 protein is CASSYLRLGAYEQYF. The DNA for the CDR3 is TGTGCCAGCAGCTACCTCCGACTAGGGGCCTACGAGCAGTACTTC. This chain uses TRBV7-9 with TRBJ2-7; a weak D match, TRBD2 (6 bases). Germline-derived CDR1 and CDR2 are SEHNR and FQNEAQ (reference sequence). This CDR3 has 15 amino acids. V dropped 4 bases and J dropped 2 bases, with 15 bases sitting between them. The whole variable domain, filled in from reference TRBV7-9 and TRBJ2-7, reads DTGVSQNPRHKITKRGQNVTFRCDPISEHNRLYWYRQTLGQGPEFLTYFQNEAQLEKSRLLSDRFSAERPKGSFSTLEIQRTEQGDSAMYLCASSYLRLGAYEQYFGPGTRLTVT.

The chain has TRBV27 and TRBJ1-2; no clear D. Germline assignment: CDR1 MNHEY and CDR2 SMNVEV (reference sequence). CDR3 length: 13 residues. Trimming stripped 8 bases from V and 7 bases from J, with 17 bases between. As DNA, the CDR3 is TGTGCCAGCGGCGCCAGGCTGAGTGGTGGCTACACCTTC. Translation: CASGARLSGGYTF.

The chain is built from TRBV27 and TRBJ2-5; TRBD2 agrees at 14 bases. J was trimmed by 12 bases and V by 4 bases; bases with no gene match: 7. The germline V gene encodes CDR1 MNHEY and CDR2 SMNVEV (reference sequence). The CDR3 runs 14 residues. The CDR3 bases are TGTGCCAGCAGTTCGCTGACTAGCGGGAGGGCCGAGTACTTC. It specifies CASSSLTSGRAEYF.

The chain has TRBV9 and TRBJ1-2; the D is unclear. The CDR3 runs to 15 residues. V lost 0 bases to trimming and J lost 0 bases, with 9 bases between them. Germline V gives CDR1 SGDLS, CDR2 YYNGEE. The CDR3 protein is CASSVDSSSNYGYTF. CDR3 nucleotide sequence: TGTGCCAGCAGCGTAGATAGCAGTTCTAACTATGGCTACACCTTC.

The chain employs TRBV5-1 and TRBJ1-4, with no clear D. Trimming removed 7 bases at V and 5 bases at J, with 15 bases between. The CDR3 is 14 amino acids. The germline V gene has CDR1 SGHRS and CDR2 YFSETQ. The CDR3, as DNA: TGCGCCAGCCGCCTTACCTTGAGGAATGAAAAACTGTTTTTT. This sequence encodes CASRLTLRNEKLFF.

V gene TRBV28 combines with J gene TRBJ2-1; D is unresolved. Germline V CDR1 and CDR2: MDHEN, SYDVKM. V dropped 2 bases and J dropped 9 bases, with 11 bases sitting between them. This CDR3 spans 13 amino acids. The CDR3 DNA reads TGTGCCAGCAGTTTAACCAGGAAGACTGAGCAGTTCTTC. This encodes CASSLTRKTEQFF.

In DNA form, the CDR3 reads TGTGCCAGCGGGCAGGGCTACGAGCAGTACTTC. Translating it yields CASGQGYEQYF. The rearrangement joins TRBV6-5 to TRBJ2-7, with D possibly TRBD1 on 5 matching bases. Trimming stripped 8 bases from V and 3 bases from J, with 8 bases between. Germline V gene data show CDR1 as MNHEY and CDR2 as SVGAGI. CDR3 length: 11 residues.

Only a few counts were recorded for this clone. The chain carries TRBV15 and TRBJ1-5; 7 positions match TRBD1. The length of the CDR3 is 14 residues. V shed 4 bases, J shed 4 bases, and the junction held 4 bases outside the gene matches. Germline-derived CDR1 and CDR2 are LNHNV and YYDKDF (reference sequence). CDR3 protein: CATSTGTANQPQHF. Written as DNA, the CDR3 is TGTGCCACCAGCACCGGGACAGCAAATCAGCCCCAGCATTTT.

The V gene is TRBV10-3, the J gene TRBJ1-4, with TRBD1 identical over 11 bases. This CDR3 is 15 amino acids long. Unmatched junction bases numbered 5, after V lost 7 bases and J lost 4 bases. Per the germline V gene, CDR1 is ENHRY and CDR2 is SYGVKD. The DNA for the CDR3 is TGTGCCATCAACTCAGGGACAGGGGGTAATGAAAAACTGTTTTTT. The encoded protein is CAINSGTGGNEKLFF.

CDR3 coding DNA: TGTGCCAGCAGGGGGTGGAGGACGAGCAATCAGCCCCAGCATTTT. Its translation: CASRGWRTSNQPQHF. The J gene is TRBJ1-5, the V gene TRBV28; no clear D gene. V was shortened by 6 bases and J by 1 base, with 13 bases between the two germline ends. The CDR3 spans 15 residues. CDR1 and CDR2 (germline): MDHEN, SYDVKM.

This rearrangement joins TRBV19 to TRBJ1-1; D is possibly TRBD1 (5 bases). V dropped 5 bases and J dropped 1 base, with 14 bases sitting between them. CDR1 and CDR2 (germline): LNHDA, SQIVND (reference sequence). The CDR3 has 15 residues. The CDR3 loop reads CASSRLDSPNTEAFF. The CDR3 nucleotides read TGTGCCAGTAGTCGGTTAGACAGCCCGAACACTGAAGCTTTCTTT.

V is TRBV18 and J is TRBJ1-2, with 7 positions matching TRBD1. V dropped 3 bases and J dropped 0; count of bases not matched to a gene: 7. CDR3 length: 16 residues. Germline V gene data show CDR1 as KGHSH and CDR2 as LQKENI. The CDR3 DNA sequence: TGTGCCAGCTCACCCAGACAGGGTGAAGCTAACTATGGCTACACCTTC. Translating gives CASSPRQGEANYGYTF.

The V call is TRBV6-2 or TRBV6-3, the J call TRBJ1-1; TRBD1 aligns across 7 bases. This CDR3 has 17 residues. The trim removed 1 base at V and 0 bases at J, leaving 8 bases unmatched. Germline V gene sequence: CDR1 MNHEY, CDR2 SVGEGT. CDR3 sequence: CASSYLQGPLMNTEAFF. In DNA form, the CDR3 reads TGTGCCAGCAGTTACTTACAGGGGCCCCTTATGAACACTGAAGCTTTCTTT.

V is TRBV29-1 and J is TRBJ2-7; 8 bases are a match to TRBD1. V was clipped by 4 bases and J by 2 bases; unmatched bases: 4. The CDR3 has 13 residues. Germline values: CDR1 SQVTM, CDR2 ANQGSEA. CDR3 protein: CSVAMTGAYEQYF. CDR3 sequence (DNA): TGCAGCGTTGCGATGACAGGGGCCTACGAGCAGTACTTC.

The genes are TRBV6-1 and TRBJ2-7; TRBD1 is a possible D gene (7 bases). The germline gives CDR1 MNHNS, CDR2 SASEGT. Trimming pared 4 bases from V and 0 bases from J, leaving 16 bases between. The CDR3 sequence is 16 residues long. Here the CDR3 reads CASSGSRQGGSYEQYF. The CDR3 DNA follows: TGTGCCAGCAGTGGTAGCCGACAGGGAGGCTCCTACGAGCAGTACTTC.

The V call is TRBV19, the J call TRBJ1-2; perhaps TRBD1 as D (5 bases). Trimming pared 4 bases from V and 4 bases from J, leaving 16 bases between. Germline CDR1 is LNHDA and CDR2 is SQIVND (reference sequence). This CDR3 is built from 15 residues. The CDR3 DNA is TGTGCCAGTAGTAACCCCTCGACAGACAGCTATGGCTACACCTTC. Its translation is CASSNPSTDSYGYTF.

The chain is built from TRBV25-1 and TRBJ2-2; tentative D call: TRBD1 (5 bases). This CDR3 comprises 14 residues. Germline lookup yields CDR1 MGHDK and CDR2 SYGVNS. V lost 2 bases to trimming and J lost 5 bases, with 9 bases between them. DNA for the CDR3: TGTGCCAGCAGTGAAGCAGGGCGAACCGGGGAGCTGTTTTTT. Protein product: CASSEAGRTGELFF.

The chain combines TRBV7-2 with TRBJ2-5; 9 nucleotides align to TRBD2. J gave up 5 bases and V 1 base, and 8 bases lay outside the gene matches. This CDR3 has 16 amino acids. Looked up from germline, CDR1 is SGHTA and CDR2 is FQGNSA. CDR3 amino acids: CASSLGDSGGWETQYF. The CDR3 DNA sequence: TGTGCCAGCAGCTTAGGGGATAGCGGGGGCTGGGAGACCCAGTACTTC.

The V gene is TRBV12-3 or TRBV12-4, the J gene TRBJ1-4; no clear D gene. With 10 bases removed from V and 2 bases from J, the gap between germline ends came to 11 bases. This CDR3 spans 13 amino acids. The CDR3 here is CATLGETNEKLFF. Here the CDR3 DNA reads TGTGCCACCCTTGGGGAGACTAATGAAAAACTGTTTTTT.

The V and J genes are TRBV4-1 and TRBJ2-3; TRBD1 matches 7 bases. Germline values: CDR1 MGHRA, CDR2 YSYEKL. V dropped 9 bases and J dropped 2; count of bases not matched to a gene: 23. This CDR3 spans 19 amino acids. The chain's CDR3 is CASPTQSILSGQYTDTQYF. Written as DNA, the CDR3 is TGCGCCAGTCCGACCCAATCCATTCTGTCGGGACAGTACACAGATACGCAGTATTTT.

In DNA, the CDR3 is TGTGCCAGCGGGCCCTCGACGGCTCATAATTCACCCCTCCACTTT. Translating it yields CASGPSTAHNSPLHF. The chain employs TRBV28 and TRBJ1-6; D call uncertain. The germline V gene has CDR1 MDHEN and CDR2 SYDVKM. V was pared by 8 bases and J by 5 bases, with 16 bases between. The CDR3 is 15 amino acids.

This chain joins TRBV7-2 and TRBJ2-6; no reliable D call. This CDR3 contains 18 residues. Trimming stripped 2 bases from V and 0 bases from J, with 14 bases between. Germline loops: CDR1 SGHTA, CDR2 FQGNSA. CDR3 in amino acids: CASSLNGGPLSGANVLTF. The CDR3 nucleotides read TGTGCCAGCAGCTTAAACGGCGGTCCCCTCTCTGGGGCCAACGTCCTGACTTTC.